This T cell receptor beta chain was sequenced during a study of blood T cell repertoires in COVID-19. Study-level information: Collection of acute and convalescent COVID-19 samples took place in the United States, Italy and Spain. The cDNA or gDNA used as material had been derived from T cells, B-cell-depleted T cells, or PBMCs.

Assay: immunoSEQ multiplex PCR; the TCRdb copy retains only in-frame clones and omits some. The sample yields over 250,000 clones, 85% seen once. This CDR3 has 16 residues. Trimming shortened V by 1 base and J by 10 bases, and 20 bases separated the two germline ends. CDR1 is MGHRA and CDR2 is YSYEKL in the germline V gene. V and J are TRBV4-1 and TRBJ2-1; TRBD2 might be the D (5 bases). The sequence was obtained from a man aged 50 to 60 with active or convalescent COVID-19. The sequencing sample was made of peripheral blood. This CDR3 reads CASSQGSWLGGEEQFF. The CDR3, as DNA: TGCGCCAGCAGCCAAGGATCATGGTTGGGTGGGGAGGAGCAGTTCTTC.